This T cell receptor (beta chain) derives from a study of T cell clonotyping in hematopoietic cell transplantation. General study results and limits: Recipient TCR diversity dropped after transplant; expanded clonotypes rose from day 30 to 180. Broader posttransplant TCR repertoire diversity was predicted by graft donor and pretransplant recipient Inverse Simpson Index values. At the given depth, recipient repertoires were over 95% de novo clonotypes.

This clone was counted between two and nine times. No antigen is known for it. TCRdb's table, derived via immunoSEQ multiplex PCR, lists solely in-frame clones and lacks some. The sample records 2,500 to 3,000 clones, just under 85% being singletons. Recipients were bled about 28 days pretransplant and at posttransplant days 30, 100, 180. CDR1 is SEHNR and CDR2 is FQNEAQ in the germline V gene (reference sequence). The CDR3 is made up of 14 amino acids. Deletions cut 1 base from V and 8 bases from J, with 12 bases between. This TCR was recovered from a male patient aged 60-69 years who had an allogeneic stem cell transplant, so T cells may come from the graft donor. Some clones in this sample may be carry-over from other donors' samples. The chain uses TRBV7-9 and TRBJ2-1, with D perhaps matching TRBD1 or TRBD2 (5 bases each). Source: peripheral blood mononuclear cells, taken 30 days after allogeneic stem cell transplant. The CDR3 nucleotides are TGTGCCAGCAGCTTAGGGGGCGACGGGGATGAGCAGTTCTTC. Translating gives CASSLGGDGDEQFF.